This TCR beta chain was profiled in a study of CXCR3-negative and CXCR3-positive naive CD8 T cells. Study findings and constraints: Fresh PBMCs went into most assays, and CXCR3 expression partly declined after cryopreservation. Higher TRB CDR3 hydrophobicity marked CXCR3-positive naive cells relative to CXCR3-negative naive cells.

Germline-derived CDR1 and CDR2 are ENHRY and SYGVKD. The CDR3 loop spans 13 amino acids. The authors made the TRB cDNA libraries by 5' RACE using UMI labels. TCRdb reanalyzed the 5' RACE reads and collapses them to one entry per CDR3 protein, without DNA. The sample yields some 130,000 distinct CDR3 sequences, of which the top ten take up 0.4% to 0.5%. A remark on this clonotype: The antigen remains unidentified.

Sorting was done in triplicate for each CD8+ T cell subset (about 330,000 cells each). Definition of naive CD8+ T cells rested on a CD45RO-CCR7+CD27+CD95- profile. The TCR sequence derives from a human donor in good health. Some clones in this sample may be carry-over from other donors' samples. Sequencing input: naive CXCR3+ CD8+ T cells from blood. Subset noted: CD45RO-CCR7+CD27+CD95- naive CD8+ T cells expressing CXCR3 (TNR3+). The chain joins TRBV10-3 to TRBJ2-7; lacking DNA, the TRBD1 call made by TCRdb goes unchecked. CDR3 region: CAIRPGQSYEQYF.